This entry is about one T cell receptor (beta chain). Its specificity is not known. In the same sample, other DNA sequences code for this CDR3. This specimen belongs to a study of Ad26.COV2.S vaccination and SARS-CoV-2 variants. Study-level background: Among those in the COV1001 Ad26.COV2.S trial arm was the donor. Participants got Ad26.COV2.S intramuscularly, once or twice 56 days apart.

The V end was cut by 2 bases, the J end by 4 bases, with 9 bases between. The CDR3 consists of 14 residues. The germline gives CDR1 SGHTA, CDR2 FQGNSA. Indicated treatment: roughly 20 received Ad26.COV2.S at low or high dose, single or two shots; 5 received placebo; per-sample allocation not given. The study sampled participants on day 63 after the first vaccine or placebo injection. An adult aged 18-55 years in Boston served as the donor. Here immunoSEQ multiplex PCR was the method, and the copy in TCRdb shows in-frame clones only, minus some. The table has 300,000 to 400,000 clones, around 89% seen once. General observations from the study: It was found that vaccine and placebo recipients had similar non-spike TCR breadth.

This TCR came from a person aged 18 to 59 who received the Ad26.COV2.S COVID-19 vaccine or a placebo. The source material was peripheral blood, sampled in a trial of Ad26.COV2.S vaccine versus placebo. The V gene is TRBV7-2, the J gene TRBJ1-5; D ambiguous. The chain's CDR3 is CASSLSGGNQPQHF. The CDR3 DNA follows: TGTGCCAGCAGCTTATCGGGCGGGAATCAGCCCCAGCATTTT. Looking up the rest from reference TRBV7-2 and TRBJ1-5 gives the full variable domain: GAGVSQSPSNKVTEKGKDVELRCDPISGHTALYWYRQSLGQGLEFLIYFQGNSAPDKSGLPSDRFSAERTGGSVSTLTIQRTQQEDSAVYLCASSLSGGNQPQHFGDGTRLSIL.